This TCR beta chain was recovered during a study of T cell repertoires in cytomegalovirus infection (dated by TCRdb to the late 2010s). Regarding the study in general: Donor HLA type was relevant to the analysis, as public TCR beta signatures indicated carriage of CMV infection together with the matching HLA type. Results and caveats for the whole study, not just this receptor: In both this cohort and an independent roughly 350-donor cohort, the cumulative frequency of public TCR beta family members distinguished carriers of CMV infection plus the relevant HLA type. The ex vivo response was dominated by HLA-C-restricted CMV-specific TCR beta clonotypes, which also provided the single most frequent clonotype in two of eight donors.

Sequencing was carried out with an Illumina HiSeq 1500. Starting from the raw public reads, TCRdb applied fastp trimming at Q25, assembled clones with MiXCR and retained in-frame beta chains. Identical CDR3 protein sequences are pooled into one entry, listed with their most common genes and DNA. Present in this sample are hundreds of thousands of distinct CDR3 sequences, roughly 16% of which were seen just once. The ten largest make up around 12% of the sample. This clonotype was seen at least ten times. Its antigen specificity is not known. Base-call qualities are not available, and no considerably larger clone is one nucleotide away. The germline V gene supplies CDR1 SGHTA and CDR2 FQGNSA. Trimming removed 6 bases from V and 1 base from J, leaving 9 bases between the germline ends. The CDR3 sequence holds 14 residues, the cysteine and phenylalanine included. Here the CDR3 DNA is all that survives: 42 bases in frame from base 1.

This receptor was identified in a human donor in good health (CMV status not recorded). Some clones in this sample may be carry-over from other donors' samples. This sequence uses TRBV7-2 and TRBJ1-4; TRBD1 might be the D gene, on 6 matching bases. Sequences were obtained from PBMCs. The CDR3 amino acid sequence is: CASRPDRTNEKLFF. The DNA sequence follows: TGTGCCAGCAGGCCGGACAGAACTAATGAAAAACTGTTTTTT.